Below are 25 T cell receptor beta chains sequenced from a single sample in a study of human T cells and chemical hapten exposure. TCRdb redid the calling of the RACE reads with MiXCR, one entry per CDR3 protein. The repertoire includes roughly 50,000 distinct CDR3 sequences, roughly a tenth of them detected once, and about 15% sits in the top ten. The time point: patch test 3, about 24 weeks after DPC sensitization. Described treatment: therapeutic diphenylcyclopropenone sensitization with weekly scalp DPC. This specimen was whole blood, taken in connection with sensitization to the hapten diphenylcyclopropenone (DPC). These TCRs come from a woman in her thirties or forties with alopecia areata. Some clones in this sample may be carry-over from other donors' samples.

This clonotype has just a few counts. The chain employs TRBV6-5 and TRBJ2-7; 8 bases line up with TRBD1. The trim removed 7 bases at V and 2 bases at J, leaving 10 bases unmatched. This CDR3 region has 15 residues. Germline V lookup: CDR1 MNHEY, CDR2 SVGAGI. CDR3 residues: CASKVLRDRTYEQYF. CDR3 DNA: TGTGCCAGCAAAGTTCTCCGGGACAGGACCTACGAGCAGTACTTC.

This clonotype was picked up a small number of times. The V and J genes are TRBV12-3 or TRBV12-4 and TRBJ2-1; 8 bases agree with TRBD2. There are 15 residues in the CDR3. Unmatched junction bases numbered 9, after V lost 7 bases and J lost 4 bases. The DNA for the CDR3 is TGTGCCAGCATGAGGGCTGGCGGGGGGTACAATGAGCAGTTCTTC. Amino acids: CASMRAGGGYNEQFF.

In its sample, this clonotype was seen a few times. The V gene is TRBV3-1, the J gene TRBJ2-2, with 7 bases lining up with TRBD1. CDR1 LGHDT and CDR2 YNNKEL come from the germline V gene (reference sequence). V shed 5 bases and J 2 bases; nucleotides not matched to a gene: 2. The CDR3 runs 14 residues. As DNA, the CDR3 is TGTGCCAGCAGCGGGACAGACAACACCGGGGAGCTGTTTTTT. It encodes CASSGTDNTGELFF. Based on the CDR3 plus reference TRBV3-1 and TRBJ2-2, the full variable domain is DTAVSQTPKYLVTQMGNDKSIKCEQNLGHDTMYWYKQDSKKFLKIMFSYNNKELIINETVPNRFSPKSPDKAHLNLHINSLELGDSAVYFCASSGTDNTGELFFGEGSRLTVL.

This clonotype came up many times. The V gene is TRBV7-3, the J gene TRBJ2-3; D is perhaps TRBD2 (6 bases). V lost 4 bases and J lost 8, with 16 bases in between. The CDR3 is 14 amino acids. The germline V gene has CDR1 SGHTA and CDR2 FQGTGA. CDR3 DNA: TGTGCCAGCAGCTGGACTATTGGGCTGGGTACGCAGTATTTT. This sequence encodes CASSWTIGLGTQYF. Using reference TRBV7-3 and TRBJ2-3 for the parts outside the CDR3, the full variable domain is GAGVSQTPSNKVTEKGKYVELRCDPISGHTALYWYRQSLGQGPEFLIYFQGTGAADDSGLPNDRFFAVRPEGSVSTLKIQRTERGDSAVYLCASSWTIGLGTQYFGPGTRLTVL.

The chain joins TRBV27 to TRBJ2-1, with unresolved D. Germline V lookup: CDR1 MNHEY, CDR2 SMNVEV (reference sequence). V lost 5 bases to trimming and J lost 0 bases, with 8 bases between them. The CDR3 runs 14 residues. CDR3 DNA sequence: TGTGCCAGCAGTCGTCGTAGCTCCTACAATGAGCAGTTCTTC. This sequence encodes CASSRRSSYNEQFF.

This clonotype has just a few counts. The chain is built from TRBV28 and TRBJ1-6, with D possibly TRBD1 on 6 matching bases. This CDR3 is 10 amino acids long. The germline V gene encodes CDR1 MDHEN and CDR2 SYDVKM. V shed 8 bases and J shed 10 bases, with 6 bases lying between them. The CDR3 loop is CASGGSPLHF. DNA of the CDR3: TGTGCCAGCGGGGGCTCACCCCTCCACTTT.

The chain links TRBV2 to TRBJ2-7; TRBD1 matches at 8 bases. The CDR3 extends over 14 amino acids. CDR1 is SNHLY, CDR2 FYNNEI, per germline. J lost 4 bases, V lost 3 bases, and 5 bases had no gene match. CDR3 sequence: CASSEAGGAYEQYF. CDR3 coding DNA: TGTGCCAGCAGTGAGGCAGGGGGCGCATACGAGCAGTACTTC.

The rearrangement uses TRBV7-2 and TRBJ2-7; possibly TRBD2 for D (6 bases). CDR1 and CDR2 (germline): SGHTA, FQGNSA. With 5 bases removed from V and 0 bases from J, the gap between germline ends came to 14 bases. CDR3 length: 15 residues. The CDR3 region has the DNA TGTGCCAGCAGCCCCGGAGGGGCGAGCTCCTACGAGCAGTACTTC. Translated: CASSPGGASSYEQYF.

This clonotype was recorded at least ten times. The CDR3 DNA reads as TGTGCCAGCAGTCTAGTATTGGGCCCCTACGAGCAGTACTTC. Its protein product is CASSLVLGPYEQYF. This chain joins TRBV11-2 and TRBJ2-7, with D unresolved. The germline V and J ends were trimmed by 6 bases and 2 bases, with 14 bases remaining between them. The length of the CDR3 is 14 residues. Germline V CDR1 and CDR2: SGHAT, FQNNGV. Full variable domain (rest looked up from reference TRBV11-2 and TRBJ2-7): EAGVAQSPRYKIIEKRQSVAFWCNPISGHATLYWYQQILGQGPKLLIQFQNNGVVDDSQLPKDRFSAERLKGVDSTLKIQPAKLEDSAVYLCASSLVLGPYEQYFGPGTRLTVT.

The chain couples TRBV27 to TRBJ2-7; 7 bases map to TRBD1. Losses at the gene ends were 0 bases for V and 7 bases for J; bases not matched to a gene: 15. This CDR3 has 17 amino acids. The germline gives CDR1 MNHEY, CDR2 SMNVEV (reference sequence). CDR3 bases: TGTGCCAGCAGTTTATCGAAACAACAGGGGTACTACGGTGAGCAGTACTTC. Protein: CASSLSKQQGYYGEQYF.

This chain connects TRBV9 to TRBJ1-5; 7 nucleotides match TRBD1. The V and J ends lost 2 bases and 0 bases, in that order; junction bases with no gene match: 2. CDR1 and CDR2 from the germline V gene are SGDLS and YYNGEE. The CDR3 spans 15 residues. The CDR3 nucleotides are TGTGCCAGCAGCGTGACAGGGAATAGCAATCAGCCCCAGCATTTT. This codes for CASSVTGNSNQPQHF.

This clonotype appeared a few times. This chain joins TRBV6-6 and TRBJ2-1; 8 bases are shared with TRBD2. After removal of 0 bases from V and 7 bases from J, the junction contained 2 bases not matched to a gene. Germline loops: CDR1 MNHNY, CDR2 SVGAGI (reference sequence). CDR3 length: 14 residues. Here the CDR3 reads CASSYSGLGNEQFF. DNA of the CDR3: TGTGCCAGCAGTTACTCGGGACTAGGGAATGAGCAGTTCTTC.

This clonotype was detected ten times or more. This chain connects TRBV10-3 to TRBJ2-7; 7 bases are a match to TRBD1. CDR3 length: 16 amino acids. Germline V CDR1 and CDR2: ENHRY, SYGVKD. With 4 bases clipped from V and 0 bases from J, the junction kept 9 bases outside the gene matches. The CDR3 loop is CAISADNRGPSYEQYF. CDR3 sequence (DNA): TGTGCCATCAGTGCCGACAACAGGGGACCCTCCTACGAGCAGTACTTC.

This clonotype was detected only a few times. The V call is TRBV2, the J call TRBJ2-7, with D maybe TRBD1 (6 bases). The CDR3 is 13 amino acids. V was cut by 6 bases and J by 3 bases, with 12 bases left in between. In germline, CDR1 is SNHLY, CDR2 FYNNEI. The CDR3 DNA is TGTGCCAGCAGCCGGGACACCAGCTACGAGCAGTACTTC. It yields the protein CASSRDTSYEQYF.

In this sample, this clonotype turned up once. The genes are TRBV10-3 and TRBJ2-5, with D maybe TRBD2 (6 bases). Between the trimmed V and J ends, which lost 7 bases and 4 bases, there was a span of 16 bases. CDR1 and CDR2 (germline): ENHRY, SYGVKD. The CDR3 consists of 14 residues. The CDR3 region has the DNA TGTGCCATCAAAGCTAGCGCGTCAGGAGAGACCCAGTACTTC. Protein sequence: CAIKASASGETQYF.

This clonotype was found many times. The chain uses TRBV30 and TRBJ2-5; no firm D call. Deletions cut 3 bases from V and 5 bases from J, with 16 bases between. The CDR3 extends over 14 amino acids. Germline V CDR1 and CDR2: GTSNPN, SVGIG (reference sequence). DNA for the CDR3: TGTGCCTGGAGGGTGCTGGGCCCCGGGGAGACCCAGTACTTC. The encoded protein is CAWRVLGPGETQYF.

The rearrangement joins TRBV12-3 or TRBV12-4 to TRBJ2-1, with 9 bases that match TRBD2. The CDR3 runs to 13 residues. Unmatched junction bases numbered 11, after V lost 11 bases and J lost 9 bases. The CDR3 reads CAAGAGGRSEQFF. CDR3 bases: TGTGCCGCCGGGGCGGGGGGGCGTAGTGAGCAGTTCTTC.

This clonotype was counted at least ten times. The chain links TRBV18 to TRBJ2-3; D perhaps matches TRBD1 (5 bases). With 3 bases removed from V and 2 bases from J, the gap between germline ends came to 9 bases. There are 14 residues in the CDR3. The germline V gene encodes CDR1 KGHSH and CDR2 LQKENI. CDR3 amino acids: CASSPGRNTDTQYF. The CDR3 nucleotides are TGTGCCAGCTCACCGGGGCGGAACACAGATACGCAGTATTTT.

This clonotype was seen a single time. The chain carries TRBV28 and TRBJ1-1, with a tentative D call TRBD1 (5 bases). Deletions cut 8 bases from V and 5 bases from J, with 15 bases between. Per the germline V gene, CDR1 is MDHEN and CDR2 is SYDVKM. CDR3 length: 13 amino acids. For the CDR3, the DNA is TGTGCCAGCGGCGTCTCCCGGGGGACTGAAGCTTTCTTT. Its translation is CASGVSRGTEAFF.

This clonotype was recorded a few times. The V call is TRBV11-2, the J call TRBJ2-7; D possibly corresponds to TRBD1 (6 bases). The CDR3 spans 12 residues. CDR1 and CDR2 (germline): SGHAT, FQNNGV. Trimming removed 0 bases from V and 8 bases from J, with 8 bases in between. CDR3 in DNA: TGTGCCAGCAGCTTAGAACAGGGCCAGCAGTACTTC. It translates to CASSLEQGQQYF.

Concerning this clonotype: Since a much larger clone is just one base distant, this may be a read error. The genes are TRBV29-1 and TRBJ2-5; 7 nucleotides line up with TRBD1. The V segment lost 1 base and the J segment 9 bases; nucleotides outside the gene matches: 14. The CDR3 has 15 amino acids. The germline CDR1 and CDR2 sequences are SQVTM and ANQGSEA. CDR3: CSVEVPKTGRLAQYF. CDR3 sequence (DNA): TGCAGCGTTGAAGTCCCAAAGACAGGGCGCTTGGCCCAGTACTTC.

This clonotype came up many times. The V call is TRBV4-1, the J call TRBJ1-2; D might be TRBD1 (5 bases). The ends were cut back, 6 bases at V and 8 bases at J, with 13 bases in the middle. CDR1 is MGHRA, CDR2 YSYEKL, per germline. The CDR3 sequence is 12 residues long. CDR3 DNA: TGCGCCAGCAGGGGACCTAACTGGGGCTACACCTTC. Translating gives CASRGPNWGYTF.

V and J are TRBV7-3 and TRBJ1-4; TRBD1 might be the D (5 bases). CDR1 is SGHTA, CDR2 FQGTGA, per germline. The CDR3 sequence is 16 residues long. The ends were cut back, 4 bases at V and 0 bases at J, with 12 bases in the middle. The CDR3 spells CASSWPGGTTNEKLFF. CDR3 in DNA: TGTGCCAGCAGCTGGCCGGGGGGAACAACTAATGAAAAACTGTTTTTT.

This clonotype was detected a few times. This chain uses TRBV5-1 with TRBJ2-7; tentatively, D is TRBD1 (6 bases). Trimming left V 4 bases short and J 5 bases short, with 13 bases between. CDR1 and CDR2 (germline): SGHRS, YFSETQ. CDR3 length: 13 amino acids. The CDR3 reads CASSADRTNEQYF. The CDR3 region has the DNA TGCGCCAGCAGCGCCGACAGGACGAACGAGCAGTACTTC.

The rearrangement joins TRBV7-2 to TRBJ2-1; TRBD2 matches 9 bases. The CDR3 runs to 14 residues. Looked up from germline, CDR1 is SGHTA and CDR2 is FQGNSA. Trimming at V came to 4 bases and at J to 7 bases, leaving 5 bases not matched to a gene. The CDR3 bases are TGTGCCAGCAGCTACCAGCGGGGGGTAAATGAGCAGTTCTTC. Protein sequence: CASSYQRGVNEQFF.